The clone carrying this T cell receptor (beta chain) was seen more than once but under ten times. 60 Vbeta and 13 Jbeta primers were used in PCR. Only in-frame clones appear in the TCRdb table, and some are missing; sequencing was by immunoSEQ multiplex PCR. Among tens of thousands of clones, roughly 70% were seen once, and the ten largest hold 9% to 13%. This record belongs to a study of cytomegalovirus exposure and HLA in healthy donors. The sample was PBMCs. The receptor comes from a woman in her 40s in good health and CMV-seropositive.

The DNA of the CDR3 is TGTGCCGCCCTCGGGGGGAGCTCCTACAATGAGCAGTTCTTC. This sequence encodes CAALGGSSYNEQFF. The chain couples TRBV10-3 to TRBJ2-1; TRBD2 aligns across 7 bases. CDR1 is ENHRY, CDR2 SYGVKD, per germline. With 11 bases clipped from V and 0 bases from J, the junction kept 7 bases outside the gene matches. The CDR3 has 14 residues.